These T cell receptor beta chains were read from a single sample in a study of regulatory T cells in long-lasting Graves disease. Each CDR3 protein gets one entry after TCRdb re-called the multiplex PCR reads with MiXCR. The sample records 360,000 or so distinct CDR3 sequences, approximately 25% being singletons. The specimen comprised peripheral blood mononuclear cells (PBMCs), sampled when the disease was refractory, from a patient treated with antithyroid drugs. Receptors originate from a woman in her thirties or forties with Graves disease. Both conserved end residues are part of each CDR3. Size is stated for part of the rows, as once, few or many counts, or as a class when the clone is expanded.

TRBV29-1	TRBJ2-1	NA	CSASGSPSYNEQFF
TRBV19	NA	NA	CASSSRLAGMGAGDEQFF
TRBV6-5	TRBJ1-5	NA	CANSFVGQGYQPQHF
TRBV19	TRBJ2-1	NA	CASSRQPGGVVYNEQFF
TRBV7-9	TRBJ1-1	many	CASSLEGDTEAFF
TRBV20-1	TRBJ2-3	NA	CSARSAGVRDTQYF
TRBV3-1	TRBJ2-7	few	CASSQDRTVYEQYF
TRBV5-4	TRBJ1-1	NA	CASSPSGQGEAFF
TRBV6-2/TRBV6-3	TRBJ2-5	many	CASRDGTSGETQYF
TRBV4-1	TRBJ2-7	few	CASSRRQNYEQYF
TRBV28	TRBJ2-7	many	CASRTPTYEQYF
TRBV28	TRBJ2-7	many	CASSLNRDRGYEQYF
TRBV7-9	TRBJ2-6	few	CASSERYSGANVLTF
TRBV25-1	TRBJ1-3	few	CASSEYWENTIYF
TRBV28	TRBJ2-7	many	CASSQPGTSGEQYF
TRBV6-1	TRBJ1-5	NA	CASSLQGPDQPQHF
TRBV7-8	TRBJ2-5	NA	CASSPPGREETQYF
TRBV9	TRBJ1-2	few	CASSPFVGNAKKQDGYTF
TRBV30	TRBJ1-2	many	CAWDGQGAGGYTF
TRBV5-1	TRBJ2-7	many	CASRPGQLTYEQYF
TRBV19	TRBJ2-2	NA	CASRMMLGSTGELFF
TRBV28	TRBJ2-1	many	CASSLGAGPNEQFF
TRBV5-1	TRBJ2-3	NA	CASRSLLGEPYTQYF
TRBV29-1	TRBJ1-2	NA	CSVARSGYGYTF
TRBV28	TRBJ2-6	many	CASRPLMGIPGANVLTF
TRBV7-2	TRBJ1-6	few	CASSTISTGWNSPLHF
TRBV28	TRBJ2-1	few	CASSPGGLAGGNEQFF
TRBV7-8	TRBJ2-7	many	CASSLDSRLAGEQYF
TRBV6-1	TRBJ1-1	few	CASSESLGNTEAFF
TRBV20-1	TRBJ2-7	many	CSALLAGGLSYEQYF
TRBV3-1	TRBJ2-7	NA	CASSPAGLAAYEQYF
TRBV9	TRBJ2-3	once	CASSLIGGTDTQYF
TRBV29-1	TRBJ2-7	NA	CSVVLVGGVGYEQYF
TRBV5-1	TRBJ2-3	NA	CASSQTAFFTDTQYF
TRBV20-1	TRBJ2-7	NA	CSAKEGGYEQYF
TRBV5-6	TRBJ2-7	NA	CASSLDRWGGQAYEQYF
TRBV6-1	TRBJ2-7	few	CASSEGVLRPRKHF
TRBV7-2	TRBJ1-5	NA	CASSPRSGSNQPQHF
TRBV28	TRBJ2-2	NA	CASSFWAGWSTGELFF
TRBV7-9	TRBJ1-2	NA	CASSRNRAPVVYGYTF
TRBV6-5	TRBJ1-5	many	CASSSVHSNQPQHF
TRBV11-2	TRBJ2-1	NA	CASSPMDAGQEGDEQFF
TRBV3-1	TRBJ2-7	NA	CASSQGSGPTYEQYF
TRBV7-8	TRBJ2-7	many	CASSPASGGAYEQYF
TRBV3-1	TRBJ2-2	once	CASSRAGANTGELFF
TRBV29-1	TRBJ1-1	few	CSTAVNTEAFF
TRBV11-2	TRBJ2-1	NA	CASSLRRGRSNEQFF